This T cell receptor beta chain was identified in a study of shared clonotypes between healthy human individuals. Study-level results: Shared clonotypes across all four donors exceeded non-shared ones in generation probability. A handful of donors had 5% to 6% of their naive CD4 clonotypes in common.

The protocol was immunoSEQ multiplex PCR, while the TCRdb copy is restricted to in-frame clones and leaves out a portion. This table holds 2 million to 2.5 million clones, around 95% found once. Notes on this clone: Its specificity is unknown.

Sequenced: naive CD4+ T cells sorted from blood. The subset is: CD45RA+ positively selected. This sequence originates from a man aged 18 to 30 in good health.

The CDR3 is CASSLARPTGNTEAFF. The CDR3 nucleotides are TGTGCCAGCAGTTTAGCCAGGCCGACAGGGAACACTGAAGCTTTCTTT. The chain recombines TRBV27 with TRBJ1-1; possibly TRBD1 for D (6 bases). Germline assignment: CDR1 MNHEY and CDR2 SMNVEV (reference sequence). CDR3 size: 16 residues. V gave up 2 bases and J gave up 1 base, with 14 bases separating them.